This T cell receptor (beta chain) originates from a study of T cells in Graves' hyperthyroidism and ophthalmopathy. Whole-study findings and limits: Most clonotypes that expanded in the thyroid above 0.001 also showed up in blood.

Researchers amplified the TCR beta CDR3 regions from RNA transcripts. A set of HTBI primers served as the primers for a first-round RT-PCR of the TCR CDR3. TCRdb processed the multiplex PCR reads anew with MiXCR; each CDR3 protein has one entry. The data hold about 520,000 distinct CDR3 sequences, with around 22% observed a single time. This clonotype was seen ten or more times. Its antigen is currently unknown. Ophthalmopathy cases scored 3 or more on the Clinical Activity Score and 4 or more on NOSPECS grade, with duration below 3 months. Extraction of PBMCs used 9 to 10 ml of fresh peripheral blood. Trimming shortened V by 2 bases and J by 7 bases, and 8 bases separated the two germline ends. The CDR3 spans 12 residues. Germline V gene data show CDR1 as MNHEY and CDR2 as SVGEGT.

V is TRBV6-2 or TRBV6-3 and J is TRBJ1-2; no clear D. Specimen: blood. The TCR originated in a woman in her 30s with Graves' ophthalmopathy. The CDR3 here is CASSYHLSGYTF. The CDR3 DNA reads TGTGCCAGCAGTTACCACCTGAGTGGCTACACCTTC.